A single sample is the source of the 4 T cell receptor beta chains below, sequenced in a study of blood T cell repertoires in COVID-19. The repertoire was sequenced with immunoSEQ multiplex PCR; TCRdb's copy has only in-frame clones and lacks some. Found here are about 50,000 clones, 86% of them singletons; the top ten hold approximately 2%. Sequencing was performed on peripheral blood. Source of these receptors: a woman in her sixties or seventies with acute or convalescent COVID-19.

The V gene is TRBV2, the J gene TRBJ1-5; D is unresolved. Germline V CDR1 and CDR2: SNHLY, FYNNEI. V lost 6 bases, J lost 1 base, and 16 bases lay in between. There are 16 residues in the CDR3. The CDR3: CASSGSFDGSNQPQHF. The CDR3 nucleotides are TGTGCCAGCAGCGGCTCCTTTGACGGGAGCAATCAGCCCCAGCATTTT.

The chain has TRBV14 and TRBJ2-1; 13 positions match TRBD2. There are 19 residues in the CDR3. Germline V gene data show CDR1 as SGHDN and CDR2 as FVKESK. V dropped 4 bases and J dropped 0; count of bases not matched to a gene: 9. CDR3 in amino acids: CASSRTGTSGASSYNEQFF. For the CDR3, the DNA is TGTGCCAGCAGCCGTACCGGGACTAGCGGGGCGAGCTCCTACAATGAGCAGTTCTTC.

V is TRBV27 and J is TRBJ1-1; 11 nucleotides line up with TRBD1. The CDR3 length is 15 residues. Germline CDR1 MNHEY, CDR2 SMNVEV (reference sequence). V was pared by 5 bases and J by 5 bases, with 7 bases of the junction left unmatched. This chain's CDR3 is CASSQWTGGFTEAFF. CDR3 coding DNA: TGTGCCAGCAGTCAATGGACAGGGGGCTTTACTGAAGCTTTCTTT.

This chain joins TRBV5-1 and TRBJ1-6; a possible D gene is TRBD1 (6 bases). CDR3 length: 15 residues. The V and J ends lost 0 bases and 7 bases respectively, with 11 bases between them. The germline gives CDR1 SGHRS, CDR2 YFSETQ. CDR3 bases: TGCGCCAGCAGCTTGGCCGTTACAGGGAATTCACCCCTCCACTTT. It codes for CASSLAVTGNSPLHF.